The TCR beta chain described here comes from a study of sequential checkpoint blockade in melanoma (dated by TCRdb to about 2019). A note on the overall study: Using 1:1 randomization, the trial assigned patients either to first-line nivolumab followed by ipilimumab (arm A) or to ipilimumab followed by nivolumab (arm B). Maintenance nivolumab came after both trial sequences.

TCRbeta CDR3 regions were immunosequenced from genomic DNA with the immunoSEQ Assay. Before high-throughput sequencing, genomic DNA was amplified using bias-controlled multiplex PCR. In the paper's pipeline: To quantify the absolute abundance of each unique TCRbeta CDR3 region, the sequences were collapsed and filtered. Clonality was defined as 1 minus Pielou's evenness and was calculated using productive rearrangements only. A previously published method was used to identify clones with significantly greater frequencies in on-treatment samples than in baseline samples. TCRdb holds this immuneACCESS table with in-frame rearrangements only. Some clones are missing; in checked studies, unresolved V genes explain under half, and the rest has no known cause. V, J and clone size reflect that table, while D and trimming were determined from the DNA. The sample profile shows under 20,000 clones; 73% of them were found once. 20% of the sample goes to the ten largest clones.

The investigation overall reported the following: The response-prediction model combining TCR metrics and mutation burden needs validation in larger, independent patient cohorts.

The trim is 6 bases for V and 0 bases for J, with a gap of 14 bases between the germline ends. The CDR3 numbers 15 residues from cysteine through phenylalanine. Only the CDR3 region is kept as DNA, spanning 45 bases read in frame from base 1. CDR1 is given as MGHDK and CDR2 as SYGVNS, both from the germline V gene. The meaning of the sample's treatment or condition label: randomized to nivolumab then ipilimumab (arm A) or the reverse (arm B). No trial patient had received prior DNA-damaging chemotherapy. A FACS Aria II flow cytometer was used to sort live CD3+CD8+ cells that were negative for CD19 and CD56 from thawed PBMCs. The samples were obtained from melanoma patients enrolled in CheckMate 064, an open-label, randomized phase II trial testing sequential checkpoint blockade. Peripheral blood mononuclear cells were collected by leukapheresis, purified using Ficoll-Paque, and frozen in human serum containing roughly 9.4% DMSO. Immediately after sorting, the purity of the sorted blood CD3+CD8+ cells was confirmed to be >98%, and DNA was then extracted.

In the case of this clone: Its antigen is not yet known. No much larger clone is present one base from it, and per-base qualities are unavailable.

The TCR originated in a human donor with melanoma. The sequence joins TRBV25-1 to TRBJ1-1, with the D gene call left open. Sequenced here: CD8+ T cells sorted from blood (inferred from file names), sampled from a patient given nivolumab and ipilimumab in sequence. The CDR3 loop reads CASSRPETVNTEAFF. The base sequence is TGTGCCAGCAGCCGACCGGAAACAGTGAACACTGAAGCTTTCTTT.